The TCR beta chain described here comes from a study of blood T cell repertoires in COVID-19. Across the whole study: Samples taken during acute and convalescent COVID-19 were collected in the United States, Italy and Spain. Sample material is recorded as cDNA or gDNA derived from T cells, B-cell-depleted T cells, or PBMCs.

Individuals aged roughly 18 to 95 years were recruited from roughly 22 US areas. Using immunoSEQ multiplex PCR, the repertoire was profiled, and TCRdb retains in-frame clones only, with some absent. Of roughly 160,000 clones in the sample, over 70% were seen once. Germline V gene data show CDR1 as SNHLY and CDR2 as FYNNEI. Trimming removed 8 bases at V and 7 bases at J, with 18 bases between. This CDR3 is 14 amino acids long. The sequence came from a man aged 50-59 years who had recovered from COVID-19. The chain couples TRBV2 to TRBJ1-5; unclear D gene. The sample comprised PBMCs or T cells enriched from blood (not recorded which). This chain's CDR3 is CASRSRTEAQPQHF. CDR3 bases: TGTGCCAGCCGCAGTCGGACTGAGGCACAGCCCCAGCATTTT.